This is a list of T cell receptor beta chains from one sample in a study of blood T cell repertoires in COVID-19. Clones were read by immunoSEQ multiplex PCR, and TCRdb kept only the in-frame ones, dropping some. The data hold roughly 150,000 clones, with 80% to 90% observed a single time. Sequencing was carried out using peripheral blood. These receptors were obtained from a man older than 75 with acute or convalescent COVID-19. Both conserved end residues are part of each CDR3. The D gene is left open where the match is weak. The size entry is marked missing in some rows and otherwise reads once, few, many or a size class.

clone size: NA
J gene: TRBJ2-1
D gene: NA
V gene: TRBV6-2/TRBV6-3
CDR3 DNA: TGTGCCAGCAGTCCCCAGTGGGGGCGGCCCCTCGATGAGCAGTTCTTC
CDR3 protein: CASSPQWGRPLDEQFF

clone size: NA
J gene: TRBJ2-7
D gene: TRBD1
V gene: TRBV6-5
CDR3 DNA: TGTGCCAGCAAACCCGGGACAGGGGAATACGAGCAGTACTTC
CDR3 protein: CASKPGTGEYEQYF

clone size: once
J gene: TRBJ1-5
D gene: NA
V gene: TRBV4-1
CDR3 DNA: TGCGCCAGCAGCCAAGAGACAGGCAATCAGCCCCAGCATTTT
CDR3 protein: CASSQETGNQPQHF

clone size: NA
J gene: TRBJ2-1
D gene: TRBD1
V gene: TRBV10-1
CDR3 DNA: TGCGCCAGCAGTGAGGGAAAAAGGGGGCGTCCCTACAATGAGCAGTTCTTC
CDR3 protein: CASSEGKRGRPYNEQFF

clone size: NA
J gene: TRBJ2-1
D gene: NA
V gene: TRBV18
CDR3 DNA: TGTGCCAGCTCTAAAGGGGCAGGGGAGGGCAAGGAGCAGTTCTTC
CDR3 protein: CASSKGAGEGKEQFF

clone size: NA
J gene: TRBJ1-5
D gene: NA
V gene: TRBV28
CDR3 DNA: TGTGCCAGCAGACGGGGAGGGTCTAGCAATCAGCCCCAGCATTTT
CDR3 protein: CASRRGGSSNQPQHF

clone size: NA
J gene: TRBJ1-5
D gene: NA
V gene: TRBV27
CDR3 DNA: TGTGCCAGCAGTATCAGGGGAGGGGATAGCAATCAGCCCCAGCATTTT
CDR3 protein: CASSIRGGDSNQPQHF

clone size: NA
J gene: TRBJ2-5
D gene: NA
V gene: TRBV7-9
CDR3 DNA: TGTGCCAGCAGCTTAGCGGAGACAGTGCAAGAGACCCAGTACTTC
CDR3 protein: CASSLAETVQETQYF

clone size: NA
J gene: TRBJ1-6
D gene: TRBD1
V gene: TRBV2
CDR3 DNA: TGTGCCAGCGTACAGGGGGGATATAATTCACCCCTCCACTTT
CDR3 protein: CASVQGGYNSPLHF

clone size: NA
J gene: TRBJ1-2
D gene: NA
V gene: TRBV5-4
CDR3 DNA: TGTGCCAGCAGCCTCGGGGAGGGCAACCCTTCTAACTATGGCTACACCTTC
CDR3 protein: CASSLGEGNPSNYGYTF

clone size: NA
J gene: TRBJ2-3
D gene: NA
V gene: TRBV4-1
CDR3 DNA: TGCGCCAGCAGCCAAGAAGCTATTGACACAGATACGCAGTATTTT
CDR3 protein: CASSQEAIDTDTQYF

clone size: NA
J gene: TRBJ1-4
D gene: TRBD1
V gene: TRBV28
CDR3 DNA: TGTGCCAGCAGTTGGGGACAGATTGAAAAACTGTTTTTT
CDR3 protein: CASSWGQIEKLFF

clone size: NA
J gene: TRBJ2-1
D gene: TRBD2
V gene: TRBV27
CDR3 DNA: TGTGCCAGCAGTTTGGCCCCTAGCGGGAACAATGAGCAGTTCTTC
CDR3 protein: CASSLAPSGNNEQFF

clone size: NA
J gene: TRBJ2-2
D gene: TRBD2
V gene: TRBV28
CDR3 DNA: TGTGCCAGCAGTCTCACGGGAGGGCGGTACACCGGGGAGCTGTTTTTT
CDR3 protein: CASSLTGGRYTGELFF

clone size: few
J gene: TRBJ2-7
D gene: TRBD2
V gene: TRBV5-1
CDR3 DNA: TGCGCCAGCAGCACGGGACTAGCGGGAGATGGCTACGAGCAGTACTTC
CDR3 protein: CASSTGLAGDGYEQYF

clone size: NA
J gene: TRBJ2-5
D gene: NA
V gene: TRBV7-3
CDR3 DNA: TGTGCCAGCAGCTTAAGTCTTCAAGAGACCCAGTACTTC
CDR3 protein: CASSLSLQETQYF

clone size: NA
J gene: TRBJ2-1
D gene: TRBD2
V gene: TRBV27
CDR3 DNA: TGTGCCACAGCAGTCTGGTTATCTAGCGGTAGGGACAATGAGCAGTTCTTC
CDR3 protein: CATAVWLSSGRDNEQFF

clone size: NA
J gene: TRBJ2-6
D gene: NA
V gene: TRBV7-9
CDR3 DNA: TGTGCCAACGCCGTATCCGAACAGGGAGCTGGGGCCAACGTCCTGACTTTC
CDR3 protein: CANAVSEQGAGANVLTF

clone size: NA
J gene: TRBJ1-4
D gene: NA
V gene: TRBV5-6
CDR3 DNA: TGTGCCAGCAGCACCAACAGGGCGGGGGGTGAAAAACTGTTTTTT
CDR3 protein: CASSTNRAGGEKLFF

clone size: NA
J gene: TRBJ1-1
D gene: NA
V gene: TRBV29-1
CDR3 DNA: TGCAGCGTTTCCACCGGGAGTAGGGGAACCTCCGAAGCTTTCTTT
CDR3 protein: CSVSTGSRGTSEAFF

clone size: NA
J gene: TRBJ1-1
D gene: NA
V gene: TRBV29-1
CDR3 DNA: TGCAGCGTGGCCTACAGGGCGGGCACTGAAGCTTTCTTT
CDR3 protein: CSVAYRAGTEAFF

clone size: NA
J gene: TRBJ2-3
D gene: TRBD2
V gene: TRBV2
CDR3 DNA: TGTGCCAGCAGTCCCCTGGCTAGCGGGATACGAGCGCAGTATTTT
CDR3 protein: CASSPLASGIRAQYF

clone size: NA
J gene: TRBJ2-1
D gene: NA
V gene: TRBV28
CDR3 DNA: TGTGCCAGCAGTTTTTTCAGCGGAAGCTCCTACAATGAGCAGTTCTTC
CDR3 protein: CASSFFSGSSYNEQFF

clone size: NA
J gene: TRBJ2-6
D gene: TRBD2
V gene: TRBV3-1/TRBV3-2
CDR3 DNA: TGTGCCAGCAGCCAGAAAGCGGGAGGGCCTGGGGCCAACGTCCTGACTTTC
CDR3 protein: CASSQKAGGPGANVLTF

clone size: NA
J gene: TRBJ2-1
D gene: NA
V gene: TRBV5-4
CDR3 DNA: TGTGCCAGCAGCCCGACTAGTGGGGGAGGCAATGAGCAGTTCTTC
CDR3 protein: CASSPTSGGGNEQFF

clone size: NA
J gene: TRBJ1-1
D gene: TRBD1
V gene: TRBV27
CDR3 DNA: TGTGCCAGCAGTTTTGGAGGTGACAGGGGGCAACCCAGGAGCACTGAAGCTTTCTTT
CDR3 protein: CASSFGGDRGQPRSTEAFF